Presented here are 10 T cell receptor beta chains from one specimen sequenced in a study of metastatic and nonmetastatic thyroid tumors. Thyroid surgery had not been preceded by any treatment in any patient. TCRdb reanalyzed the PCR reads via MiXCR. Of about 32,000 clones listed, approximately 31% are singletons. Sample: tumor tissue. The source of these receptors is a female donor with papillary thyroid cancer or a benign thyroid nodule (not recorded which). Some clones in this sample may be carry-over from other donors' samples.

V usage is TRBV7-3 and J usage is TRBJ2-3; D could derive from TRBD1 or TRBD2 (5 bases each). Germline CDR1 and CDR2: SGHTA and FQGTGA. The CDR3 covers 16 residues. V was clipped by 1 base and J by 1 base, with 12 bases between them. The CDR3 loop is CASSLRGSGGTDTQYF. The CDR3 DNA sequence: TGTGCCAGCAGCTTAAGGGGGAGCGGAGGCACAGATACGCAGTATTTT.

The DNA of the CDR3 is TGTGCCAGCAGTGAAGCGTGGGGGGCCCGCTATGGCTACACCTTC. Protein sequence: CASSEAWGARYGYTF. This chain uses TRBV6-1 with TRBJ1-2; maybe TRBD1 (6 bases). CDR3 size: 15 residues. The germline V gene encodes CDR1 MNHNS and CDR2 SASEGT. V was clipped by 0 bases and J by 4 bases, with 12 bases between them.

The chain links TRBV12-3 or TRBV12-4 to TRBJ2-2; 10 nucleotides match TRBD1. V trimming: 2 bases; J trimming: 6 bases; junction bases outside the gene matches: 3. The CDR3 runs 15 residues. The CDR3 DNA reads TGTGCCAGCAGTTTATGGGACAGGGGCTCCGGGGAGCTGTTTTTT. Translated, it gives CASSLWDRGSGELFF.

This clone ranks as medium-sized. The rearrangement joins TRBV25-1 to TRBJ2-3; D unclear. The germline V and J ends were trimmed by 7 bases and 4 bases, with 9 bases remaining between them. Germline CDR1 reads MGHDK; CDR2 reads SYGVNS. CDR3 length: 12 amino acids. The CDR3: CASKGGSDTQYF. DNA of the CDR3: TGTGCCAGCAAAGGTGGTTCAGATACGCAGTATTTT.

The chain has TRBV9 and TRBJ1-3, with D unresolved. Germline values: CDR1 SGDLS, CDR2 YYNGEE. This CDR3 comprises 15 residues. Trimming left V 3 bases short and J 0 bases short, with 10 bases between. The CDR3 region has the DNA TGTGCCAGCAGCGCGTTGGGGTTCTCTGGAAACACCATATATTTT. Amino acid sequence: CASSALGFSGNTIYF.

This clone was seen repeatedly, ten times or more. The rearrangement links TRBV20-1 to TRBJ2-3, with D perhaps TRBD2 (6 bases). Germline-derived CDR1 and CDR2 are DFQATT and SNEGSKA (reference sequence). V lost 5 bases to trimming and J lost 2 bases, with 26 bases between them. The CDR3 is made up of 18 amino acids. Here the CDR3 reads CSASTLNEPGLHTDTQYF. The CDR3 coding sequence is TGCAGTGCTTCGACTCTAAACGAACCGGGACTGCACACAGATACGCAGTATTTT.

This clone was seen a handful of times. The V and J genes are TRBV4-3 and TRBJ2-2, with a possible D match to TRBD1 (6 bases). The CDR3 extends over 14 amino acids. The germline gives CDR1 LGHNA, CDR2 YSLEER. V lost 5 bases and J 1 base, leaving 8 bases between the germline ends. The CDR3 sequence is CASSEDRNTGELFF. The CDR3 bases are TGCGCCAGCAGCGAGGACAGGAACACCGGGGAGCTGTTTTTT.

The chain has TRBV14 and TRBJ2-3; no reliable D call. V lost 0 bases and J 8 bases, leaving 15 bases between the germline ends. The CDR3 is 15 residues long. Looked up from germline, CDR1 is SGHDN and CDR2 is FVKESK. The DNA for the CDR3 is TGTGCCAGCAGCCAAGATTCCAGCTTTTGGGGTACGCAGTATTTT. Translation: CASSQDSSFWGTQYF.

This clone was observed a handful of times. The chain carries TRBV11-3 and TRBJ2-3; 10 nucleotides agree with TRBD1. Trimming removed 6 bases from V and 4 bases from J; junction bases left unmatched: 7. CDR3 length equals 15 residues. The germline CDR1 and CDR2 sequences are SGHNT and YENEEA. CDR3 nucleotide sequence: TGTGCCAGCAGTCCGACAGGGGGCGAAGCAGATACGCAGTATTTT. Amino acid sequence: CASSPTGGEADTQYF.

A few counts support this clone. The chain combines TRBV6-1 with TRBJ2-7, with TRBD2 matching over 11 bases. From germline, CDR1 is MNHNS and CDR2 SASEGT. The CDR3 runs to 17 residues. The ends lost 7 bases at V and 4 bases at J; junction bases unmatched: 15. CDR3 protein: CASMRESLTSGIYEQYF. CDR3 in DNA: TGTGCCAGCATGAGGGAGTCTCTGACTAGCGGGATTTACGAGCAGTACTTC.